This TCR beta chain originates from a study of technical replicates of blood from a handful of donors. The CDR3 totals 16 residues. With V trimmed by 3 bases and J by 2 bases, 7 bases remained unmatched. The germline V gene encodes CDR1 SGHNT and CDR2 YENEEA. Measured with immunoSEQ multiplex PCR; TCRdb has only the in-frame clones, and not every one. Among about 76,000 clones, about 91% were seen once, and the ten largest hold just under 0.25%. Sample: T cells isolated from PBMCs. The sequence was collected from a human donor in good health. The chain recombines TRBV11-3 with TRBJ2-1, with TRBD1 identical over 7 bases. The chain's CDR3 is CASSLRGQGAYNEQFF. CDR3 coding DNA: TGTGCCAGCAGCTTGAGGGGCCAGGGGGCCTACAATGAGCAGTTCTTC.